This TCR beta chain emerged from a study of OX40 agonist ivuxolimab in advanced cancers. In the study overall: Dose-escalation patients suffered from hepatocellular carcinoma, melanoma, renal cell or head and neck cancer. The study, taken as a whole, reports: On average, CD8+ T cells had more expanded clones than CD4+.

Comments on this clone: The antigen is not known.

Produced via immunoSEQ multiplex PCR; TCRdb's table is partial and in-frame only. Of 55,000 to 65,000 clones listed, 80% to 95% are singletons. CDR1 is SGHDN and CDR2 is FVKESK in the germline V gene. After removal of 2 bases from V and 12 bases from J, the junction contained 8 bases not matched to a gene. CDR3 length equals 15 residues. The rearrangement uses TRBV14 and TRBJ2-1; TRBD2 aligns across 12 bases. Source: CD4+ or CD8+ T cells sorted from blood, taken in a trial of the OX40 agonist ivuxolimab. This receptor was taken from an adult with an advanced solid tumor such as melanoma, head and neck, liver or kidney cancer. The chain's CDR3 is CASSQTGLAGYGQFF. CDR3 nucleotide sequence: TGTGCCAGCAGCCAAACGGGACTAGCGGGTTACGGGCAGTTCTTC. The whole variable domain, remainder taken from reference TRBV14 and TRBJ2-1, is EAGVTQFPSHSVIEKGQTVTLRCDPISGHDNLYWYRRVMGKEIKFLLHFVKESKQDESGMPNNRFLAERTGGTYSTLKVQPAELEDSGVYFCASSQTGLAGYGQFFGPGTRLTVL.